The 26 T cell receptor beta chains below come from one sample, sequenced in a study of blood T cell repertoires in COVID-19. Only in-frame clones appear in the TCRdb table, and some are missing; sequencing was by immunoSEQ multiplex PCR. The data contain 230,000 or so clones, around 81% of them seen just once; the ten biggest clones take up less than 5.5%. The sequenced material came from peripheral blood. These receptors originate from a man aged 50-59 years with active or convalescent COVID-19.

This chain links TRBV19 with TRBJ1-2; D is ambiguous. From germline, CDR1 is LNHDA and CDR2 SQIVND (reference sequence). V was pared by 0 bases and J by 7 bases, with 12 bases between. This CDR3 contains 14 residues. CDR3 in DNA: TGTGCCAGTAGTATAGATTTGGGCAGGCGTGGCTACACCTTC. It encodes CASSIDLGRRGYTF.

The chain employs TRBV25-1 and TRBJ1-4, with 7 bases identical to TRBD1. The CDR3 consists of 14 residues. The germline V gene encodes CDR1 MGHDK and CDR2 SYGVNS. V shed 5 bases and J 6 bases; nucleotides not matched to a gene: 6. The CDR3 DNA is TGTGCCAGCAGTTTTAGGGGGCGGGATGAAAAACTGTTTTTT. Protein: CASSFRGRDEKLFF.

The rearrangement links TRBV19 to TRBJ2-7, with D maybe TRBD1 (5 bases). This CDR3 has 13 residues. Germline V gene data show CDR1 as LNHDA and CDR2 as SQIVND (reference sequence). V lost 4 bases, J lost 6 bases, and 13 bases lay in between. The CDR3 is CASSTLGQREQYF. CDR3 nucleotides: TGTGCCAGTAGTACTCTAGGACAACGCGAGCAGTACTTC.

This rearrangement joins TRBV5-1 to TRBJ1-2, with D perhaps TRBD1 (6 bases). V shed 5 bases and J shed 2 bases, with 10 bases lying between them. This CDR3 spans 13 amino acids. From germline, CDR1 is SGHRS and CDR2 YFSETQ. This CDR3 reads CASSPGHNYGYTF. Here the CDR3 DNA reads TGCGCCAGCAGTCCGGGACACAACTATGGCTACACCTTC.

This sequence joins TRBV5-8 and TRBJ1-5; weak D call: TRBD1 (5 bases). V was cut by 5 bases and J by 2 bases, with 14 bases left in between. The CDR3 consists of 15 residues. The germline V gene has CDR1 SGHTS and CDR2 YDEGEE. Here the CDR3 DNA reads TGTGCCAGCAGTTGGGGGGGTTTCGGCAATCAGCCCCAGCATTTT. Translated, it gives CASSWGGFGNQPQHF.

The chain's CDR3 is CASSPDKTGQGVRHYGYTF. The DNA of the CDR3 is TGTGCCAGTAGTCCTGATAAAACCGGACAGGGGGTGAGGCACTATGGCTACACCTTC. The chain has TRBV19 and TRBJ1-2; 10 positions match TRBD1. The V gene end was trimmed by 5 bases and the J gene end by 3 bases; junction bases not matched to a gene: 18. The CDR3 is 19 residues long. Germline V CDR1 and CDR2: LNHDA, SQIVND (reference sequence).

In its sample, this clone was seen once. The rearrangement joins TRBV25-1 to TRBJ1-6, with D uncertain. From germline, CDR1 is MGHDK and CDR2 SYGVNS. There are 14 residues in the CDR3. The V end lost 2 bases, the J end lost 9 bases, and 11 bases lay between the germline ends. The DNA of the CDR3 is TGTGCCAGCAGTGAACCACACCCAACTTCACCCCTCCACTTT. It specifies CASSEPHPTSPLHF.

The chain uses TRBV5-4 and TRBJ1-1; the D is unclear. CDR3 length: 13 residues. Germline values: CDR1 SGHNT, CDR2 YYREEE (reference sequence). Deletions cut 0 bases from V and 5 bases from J, with 8 bases between. CDR3 residues: CASSLDPETEAFF. CDR3 in DNA: TGTGCCAGCAGCTTGGACCCGGAGACTGAAGCTTTCTTT.

The V and J genes are TRBV5-4 and TRBJ2-1, with D possibly TRBD2 on 5 matching bases. V lost 0 bases to trimming and J lost 7 bases, with 11 bases between them. The CDR3 covers 14 residues. Per the germline V gene, CDR1 is SGHNT and CDR2 is YYREEE (reference sequence). CDR3 bases: TGTGCCAGCAGCTTGGCGGGCCCGGGGAATGAGCAGTTCTTC. It is translated as CASSLAGPGNEQFF.

The gene calls are TRBV7-3 and TRBJ2-2, with D possibly TRBD2 on 7 matching bases. CDR3 length equals 16 residues. The V gene lost 2 bases and the J gene lost 0 bases, with 10 bases spanning the gap. Per germline, CDR1 SGHTA and CDR2 FQGTGA. The CDR3 region has the DNA TGTGCCAGCAGCTTACGGGGGGCCTCGAACACCGGGGAGCTGTTTTTT. It codes for CASSLRGASNTGELFF.

The gene calls are TRBV4-1 and TRBJ1-2; D remains unclear. CDR3 size: 14 residues. V shed 4 bases and J shed 7 bases, with 16 bases lying between them. The germline V gene encodes CDR1 MGHRA and CDR2 YSYEKL. The CDR3 region has the DNA TGCGCCAGCAGCCCCCCTCTAAGAGTATTTGGCTACACCTTC. It encodes CASSPPLRVFGYTF.

This sequence joins TRBV4-2 and TRBJ1-6; 7 bases align to TRBD1. Trimming at V came to 0 bases and at J to 7 bases, leaving 3 bases not matched to a gene. This CDR3 is built from 15 residues. Per the germline V gene, CDR1 is LGHNA and CDR2 is YNFKEQ. This CDR3 reads CASSQETGENSPLHF. Written as DNA, the CDR3 is TGTGCCAGCAGCCAAGAAACAGGGGAAAATTCACCCCTCCACTTT.

This clone was observed a few times. The chain links TRBV7-9 to TRBJ1-2; TRBD1 matches 9 bases. Trimming removed 5 bases from V and 4 bases from J; junction bases left unmatched: 8. The germline gives CDR1 SEHNR, CDR2 FQNEAQ (reference sequence). The CDR3 loop spans 15 amino acids. DNA for the CDR3: TGTGCCAGCAGCGTGTCGGGACAGGGTGGCTATGGCTACACCTTC. Its translation: CASSVSGQGGYGYTF.

The gene calls are TRBV19 and TRBJ1-4; TRBD1 matches at 10 bases. The trim removed 4 bases at V and 5 bases at J, leaving 10 bases unmatched. The CDR3 is 17 amino acids. Germline-derived CDR1 and CDR2 are LNHDA and SQIVND (reference sequence). CDR3 protein: CASSTRQGAQKNEKLFF. CDR3 sequence (DNA): TGTGCCAGTAGTACTCGACAGGGGGCGCAGAAGAATGAAAAACTGTTTTTT.

This rearrangement joins TRBV30 to TRBJ1-4; D is ambiguous. Germline loops: CDR1 GTSNPN, CDR2 SVGIG (reference sequence). The CDR3 consists of 12 residues. The germline V and J ends were trimmed by 6 bases and 10 bases, with 15 bases remaining between them. The CDR3 DNA is TGTGCCTGCGCCCAGGCCCGGGGAAAACTGTTTTTT. This codes for CACAQARGKLFF.

The CDR3, as DNA: TGTGCCAGCAGGCGGACAGGGGACTATGGCTACACCTTC. Amino acids: CASRRTGDYGYTF. V gene TRBV7-2 combines with J gene TRBJ1-2; 9 bases match TRBD1. The CDR3 length is 13 residues. Germline V CDR1 and CDR2: SGHTA, FQGNSA. V lost 6 bases to trimming and J lost 3 bases; unmatched junction nucleotides: 2.

The chain couples TRBV6-1 to TRBJ2-7; tentative D call: TRBD2 (6 bases). The CDR3 spans 15 residues. CDR1 is MNHNS, CDR2 SASEGT, per germline. V lost 3 bases to trimming and J lost 2 bases, with 14 bases between them. The CDR3 loop is CASSDGLATTYEQYF. The CDR3 coding sequence is TGTGCCAGCAGTGACGGGCTAGCGACCACCTACGAGCAGTACTTC.

This clone was observed once. This rearrangement joins TRBV15 to TRBJ1-2, with D possibly matching TRBD1 (5 bases). The CDR3 extends over 15 amino acids. Germline CDR1 reads LNHNV; CDR2 reads YYDKDF (reference sequence). V was cut by 0 bases and J by 0 bases, with 8 bases left in between. CDR3: CATSRDRVANYGYTF. The CDR3 DNA sequence: TGTGCCACCAGCAGAGACAGGGTGGCTAACTATGGCTACACCTTC. The full variable domain, in which reference TRBV15 and TRBJ1-2 provide the parts outside the CDR3, is DAMVIQNPRYQVTQFGKPVTLSCSQTLNHNVMYWYQQKSSQAPKLLFHYYDKDFNNEADTPDNFQSRRPNTSFCFLDIRSPGLGDTAMYLCATSRDRVANYGYTFGSGTRLTVV.

This sequence joins TRBV2 and TRBJ1-5; 7 positions agree with TRBD1. V was pared by 5 bases and J by 2 bases, with 6 bases of the junction left unmatched. The CDR3 loop spans 15 amino acids. Germline V gives CDR1 SNHLY, CDR2 FYNNEI. CDR3 coding DNA: TGTGCCAGCAGTTCCAGGACAGGCGGCAATCAGCCCCAGCATTTT. Its translation is CASSSRTGGNQPQHF.

The rearrangement uses TRBV7-2 and TRBJ2-3; 8 positions match TRBD2. The CDR3 loop spans 16 amino acids. The V gene end was trimmed by 0 bases and the J gene end by 4 bases; junction bases not matched to a gene: 6. Germline V gene lookup returns CDR1 SGHTA and CDR2 FQGNSA. CDR3 nucleotides: TGTGCCAGCAGCTTAGCGAGCGGGAGCGGGGCAGATACGCAGTATTTT. Amino acid sequence: CASSLASGSGADTQYF.

The CDR3 DNA follows: TGTGCCAGCACCACAGGGTTTCAGCCCCAGCATTTT. Protein sequence: CASTTGFQPQHF. This chain connects TRBV27 to TRBJ1-5, with D perhaps matching TRBD1 (6 bases). Trimming cost V 7 bases and J 6 bases, with 10 bases left between them. The CDR3 runs to 12 residues. Germline V CDR1 and CDR2: MNHEY, SMNVEV (reference sequence).

This chain uses TRBV9 with TRBJ2-1; 9 bases are shared with TRBD2. V lost 3 bases to trimming and J lost 4 bases; unmatched junction nucleotides: 8. This CDR3 has 16 residues. From germline, CDR1 is SGDLS and CDR2 YYNGEE. CDR3 protein: CASSEGSLAGYNEQFF. CDR3 in DNA: TGTGCCAGCAGCGAGGGGTCGCTAGCGGGGTACAATGAGCAGTTCTTC.

The V call is TRBV11-2, the J call TRBJ2-3; D remains ambiguous. The V gene lost 5 bases and the J gene lost 4 bases, with 10 bases spanning the gap. The CDR3 length is 13 residues. CDR1 and CDR2 (germline): SGHAT, FQNNGV. This chain's CDR3 is CASSPLRADTQYF. The CDR3 region has the DNA TGTGCCAGCAGCCCCCTAAGAGCAGATACGCAGTATTTT.

The rearrangement links TRBV27 to TRBJ1-1; 9 positions agree with TRBD1. This CDR3 comprises 16 residues. Germline values: CDR1 MNHEY, CDR2 SMNVEV (reference sequence). The V gene end was trimmed by 5 bases and the J gene end by 6 bases; junction bases not matched to a gene: 13. Here the CDR3 DNA reads TGTGCCAGCAGTCTCCAGACAGGGGGGAGCTTGTCTGAAGCTTTCTTT. It translates to CASSLQTGGSLSEAFF.

The chain joins TRBV6-5 to TRBJ2-5, with no clear D. Trimming shortened V by 5 bases and J by 5 bases, and 9 bases separated the two germline ends. CDR1 MNHEY and CDR2 SVGAGI come from the germline V gene. The CDR3 runs 12 residues. The CDR3 spells CASSPGGETQYF. DNA for the CDR3: TGTGCCAGCAGTCCAGGTGGGGAGACCCAGTACTTC.

The rearrangement uses TRBV3-1 (or the pseudogene TRBV3-2) and TRBJ2-5, with D possibly being TRBD2 (6 bases). The CDR3 spans 15 residues. The V gene lost 1 base and the J gene lost 1 base, with 10 bases spanning the gap. CDR1 is LGHDT and CDR2 is YNNKEL in the germline V gene (reference sequence). CDR3 sequence reads: CASSQVLTSQETQYF. The DNA of the CDR3 is TGTGCCAGCAGCCAAGTACTGACTAGCCAAGAGACCCAGTACTTC.